This T cell receptor beta chain originates from a study of PD-1 blockade in classical Hodgkin lymphoma. Findings and limits, study-wide: Only CD4+ TCR diversity, not CD8+, had risen significantly by C4D1. In newly diagnosed patients, baseline TCR diversity was reportedly below that of healthy donors.

Germline assignment: CDR1 SNHLY and CDR2 FYNNEI. The CDR3 spans 15 residues. V lost 4 bases, J lost 2 bases, and 9 bases lay in between. In the case of this clone: What it binds is unknown.

Every patient experienced relapse after autologous stem cell transplantation, and brentuximab vedotin exposure varied. The table came from immunoSEQ multiplex PCR; TCRdb's copy has only in-frame clones and leaves some out. The profile covers more than 70,000 clones, with nearly 95% appearing a single time and approximately 2.4% taken by the ten largest. This chain links TRBV2 with TRBJ1-6; D is perhaps TRBD1 (6 bases). The sample consisted of peripheral blood mononuclear cells (PBMCs), taken before the second cycle of nivolumab. This receptor was taken from a human donor with classical Hodgkin lymphoma. The CDR3, as DNA: TGTGCCAGCAGTGCGGGGGGCGCCTATAATTCACCCCTCCACTTT. Translated: CASSAGGAYNSPLHF. The entire variable domain, with the rest obtained from reference TRBV2 and TRBJ1-6, is as follows: EPEVTQTPSHQVTQMGQEVILRCVPISNHLYFYWYRQILGQKVEFLVSFYNNEISEKSEIFDDQFSVERPDGSNFTLKIRSTKLEDSAMYFCASSAGGAYNSPLHFGNGTRLTVT.